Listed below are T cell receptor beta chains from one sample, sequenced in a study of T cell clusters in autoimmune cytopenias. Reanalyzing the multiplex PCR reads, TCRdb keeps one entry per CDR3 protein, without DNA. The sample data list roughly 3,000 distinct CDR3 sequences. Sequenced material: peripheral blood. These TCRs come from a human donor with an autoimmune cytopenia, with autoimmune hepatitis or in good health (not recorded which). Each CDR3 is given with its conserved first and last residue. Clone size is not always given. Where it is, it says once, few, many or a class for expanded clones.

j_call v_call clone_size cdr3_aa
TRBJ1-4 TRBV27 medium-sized CASSLGGTNEKLFF
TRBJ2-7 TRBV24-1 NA CATSADGTSTEQYF
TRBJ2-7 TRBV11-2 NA CASSLGTSSDVQYF
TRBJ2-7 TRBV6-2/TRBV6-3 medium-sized CASSYPQGSYEQYF
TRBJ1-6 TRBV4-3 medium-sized CASSPTGQGNNSPLHF
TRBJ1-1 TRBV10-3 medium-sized CAISKGPPEAFF
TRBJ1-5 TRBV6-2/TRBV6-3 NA CASSSFRGQRQPQHF
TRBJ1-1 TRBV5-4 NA CASSLDGLAFF
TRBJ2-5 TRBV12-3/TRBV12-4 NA CASSYTPTGRTQETQYF
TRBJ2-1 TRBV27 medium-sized CASSLVGARNEQFF
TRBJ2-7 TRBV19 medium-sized CASSDPPTGGDSAYEQYF
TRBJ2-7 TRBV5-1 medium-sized CASSLQIPYEQYF
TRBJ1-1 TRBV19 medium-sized CASSTHSGGNTEAFF
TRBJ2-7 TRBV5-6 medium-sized CASSLTHSSYEQYF
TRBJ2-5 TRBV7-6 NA CASSLGRQGEETQYF
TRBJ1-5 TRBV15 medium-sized CATSRERGLGQPQHF
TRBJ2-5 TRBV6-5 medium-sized CASSLWTSGVKTQYF
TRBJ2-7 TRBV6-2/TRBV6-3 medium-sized CASSSRSERRPTSYEQYF
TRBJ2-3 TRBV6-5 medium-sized CASTKAWTRETDTQYF
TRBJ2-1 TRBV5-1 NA CASSPTGGRAHEQFF
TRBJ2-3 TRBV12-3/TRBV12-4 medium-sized CASSLREFRDTQYF
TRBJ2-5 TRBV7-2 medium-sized CASSFGGQPQETQYF
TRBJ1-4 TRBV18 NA CASSPGDGYNEKLFF
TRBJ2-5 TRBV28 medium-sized CASSLAGRETQYF
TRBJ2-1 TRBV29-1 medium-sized CSVQPTSGRIHEQFF
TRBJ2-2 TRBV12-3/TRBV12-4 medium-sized CASSGQGVSGELFF
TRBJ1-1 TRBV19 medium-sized CASSVGGGTEAFF
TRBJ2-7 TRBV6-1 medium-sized CASSESPGTKRIYEQYF
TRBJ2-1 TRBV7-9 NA CASSLVASGSGNEQFF
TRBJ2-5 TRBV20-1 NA CSARPPYDETQYF
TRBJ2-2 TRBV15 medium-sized CATSRDSSRNTGELFF
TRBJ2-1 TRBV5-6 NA CASSSGTRGYNEQFF
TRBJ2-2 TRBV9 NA CASSLGSSGGTGELFF
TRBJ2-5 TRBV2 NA CASSGRDSLGETQYF
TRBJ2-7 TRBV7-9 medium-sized CASSHLPDRPRGQYF
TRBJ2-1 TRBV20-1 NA CSARDGGTSVDEQFF
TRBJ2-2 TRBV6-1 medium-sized CASKSGAGWNTGELFF
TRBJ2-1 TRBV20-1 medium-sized CSAGGLAAWDEQFF
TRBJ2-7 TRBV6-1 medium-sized CASLQGMAYEQYF